The source of this TCR beta chain is a study of blood T cells in healthy people across ages. Primed by a sample-barcoded 5' primer and a J-beta primer mix, a second PCR proceeded for roughly 6 to 12 cycles. TCRdb reprocessed the 5' RACE reads via MiXCR and lists one record per CDR3 protein. Among over 700,000 distinct CDR3 sequences listed, 25% were seen once. This clonotype was recorded a few times. V was cut by 5 bases and J by 3 bases, with 17 bases left in between. The CDR3 contains 16 residues. The sample was also linked to a second study, of T cells of mothers and their children.

The chain combines TRBV12-3 or TRBV12-4 with TRBJ2-4, with a weak D call TRBD2 (6 bases). This receptor was taken from a boy aged 10-17 years in good health. Sequences were obtained from blood. CDR3 loop: CASSDIRERNKNIQYF. CDR3 nucleotide sequence: TGTGCCAGCAGTGACATCCGGGAGCGGAACAAAAACATTCAGTACTTC.